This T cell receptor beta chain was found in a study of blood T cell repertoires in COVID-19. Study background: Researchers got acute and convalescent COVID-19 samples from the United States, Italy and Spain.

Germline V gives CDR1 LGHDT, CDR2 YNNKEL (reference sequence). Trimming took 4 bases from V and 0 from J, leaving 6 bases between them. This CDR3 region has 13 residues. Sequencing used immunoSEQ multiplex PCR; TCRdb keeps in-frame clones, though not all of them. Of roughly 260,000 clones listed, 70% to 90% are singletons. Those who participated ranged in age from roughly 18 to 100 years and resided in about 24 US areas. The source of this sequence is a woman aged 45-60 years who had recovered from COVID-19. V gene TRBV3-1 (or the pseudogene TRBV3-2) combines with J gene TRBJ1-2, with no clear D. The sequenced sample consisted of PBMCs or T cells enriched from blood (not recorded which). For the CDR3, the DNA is TGTGCCAGCAGCCTGAGGGCTAACTATGGCTACACCTTC. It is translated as CASSLRANYGYTF.